This T cell receptor beta chain was recovered during a study of cytomegalovirus exposure and HLA in healthy donors. Findings of the study overall: There were reportedly fewer N-insertions in an Asian-associated ancestry cluster than the roughly 670-donor mean, in a later analysis.

Researchers ran the PCR with 60 Vbeta and 13 Jbeta primers. Repertoires were generated with immunoSEQ multiplex PCR, while TCRdb's copy carries only in-frame clones and drops some. The sample holds some 30,000 clones; roughly 88% are singletons and the top ten take 3.6%. Each donor's status was that of a healthy bone marrow donor. A note on this clone: Its cognate antigen is unknown.

The sequence was obtained from a young woman in good health and CMV-seronegative. The specimen was PBMCs.

The CDR3 reads CASSLDRETGELFF. As DNA, the CDR3 is TGTGCCAGCAGCTTGGACCGGGAAACCGGGGAGCTGTTTTTT. The chain carries TRBV5-6 and TRBJ2-2; possible D gene TRBD2, 5 bases. Germline V CDR1 and CDR2: SGHDT, YYEEEE. The V and J ends lost 0 bases and 5 bases respectively, with 8 bases between them. The length of the CDR3 is 14 residues.